Included here is one T cell receptor beta chain sequence, with context. Participants' reported clinical history set cohort assignment. How the authors handled the data: Using reference gene primer amplification, nucleated cell counts were estimated. Profiled with immunoSEQ multiplex PCR; TCRdb holds only in-frame clones, not every one. The DNA gave D and trimming, while V, J and clone size come from that table. Among about 220,000 clones listed, 75% to 90% were seen once. This entry is derived from a study of blood T cell repertoires in COVID-19. Study-wide context: Sample material is recorded as cDNA or gDNA derived from T cells, B-cell-depleted T cells, or PBMCs.

This CDR3 has 14 amino acids. The trim removed 5 bases at V and 9 bases at J, leaving 3 bases unmatched. Germline V gene data show CDR1 as SEHNR and CDR2 as FQNEAQ (reference sequence). Sequencing was done on a sample of PBMCs or T cells enriched from blood (not recorded which). V is TRBV7-9 and J is TRBJ1-6; TRBD1 agrees at 11 bases. The sequence came from a woman between 18 and 30 years old in a cohort exposed to, infected with or recovered from COVID-19 (not recorded which). The CDR3 DNA sequence: TGTGCCAGCAGCCCCGGGACAGGGGGTTCACCCCTCCACTTT. It encodes CASSPGTGGSPLHF.